This TCR beta chain was sequenced for a study of shared clonotypes between healthy human individuals. Measured with immunoSEQ multiplex PCR; TCRdb has only the in-frame clones, and not every one. Of roughly 2.1 million clones in the sample, about 92% are singletons; the top ten hold roughly 1.7%. The V and J ends lost 5 bases and 0 bases respectively, with 14 bases between them. The CDR3 loop spans 16 amino acids. Germline CDR1 MDHEN, CDR2 SYDVKM. Terminally differentiated effector memory CD45RA+ cells were left out of the naive CD8 fraction, which was CD45RO-negative and positively selected for CCR7.

This clonotype originated in a man younger than 35 in good health. Some clones in this sample may be carry-over from other donors' samples. Material for sequencing was naive CD8+ T cells from PBMCs. J is TRBJ2-1 and V is TRBV28; possibly TRBD2 for D (5 bases). In DNA, the CDR3 is TGTGCCAGCAGTGCCTCGGGGTACAGCTCCTACAATGAGCAGTTCTTC. Translation: CASSASGYSSYNEQFF.